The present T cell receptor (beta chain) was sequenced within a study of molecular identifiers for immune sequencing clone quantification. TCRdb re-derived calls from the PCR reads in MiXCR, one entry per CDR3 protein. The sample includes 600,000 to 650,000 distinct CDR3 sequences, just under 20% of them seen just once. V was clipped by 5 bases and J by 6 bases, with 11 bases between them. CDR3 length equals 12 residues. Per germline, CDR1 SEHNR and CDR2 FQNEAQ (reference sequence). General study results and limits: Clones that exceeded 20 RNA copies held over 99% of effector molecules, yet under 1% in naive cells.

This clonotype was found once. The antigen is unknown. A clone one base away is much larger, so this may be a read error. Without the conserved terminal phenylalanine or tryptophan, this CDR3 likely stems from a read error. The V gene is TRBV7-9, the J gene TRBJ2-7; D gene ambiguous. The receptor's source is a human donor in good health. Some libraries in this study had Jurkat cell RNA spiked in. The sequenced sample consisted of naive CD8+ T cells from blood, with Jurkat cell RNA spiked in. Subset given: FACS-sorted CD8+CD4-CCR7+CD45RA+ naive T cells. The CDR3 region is CASSPIKGEQYL. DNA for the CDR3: TGTGCCAGCAGCCCAATAAAAGGCGAGCAGTACCTC.